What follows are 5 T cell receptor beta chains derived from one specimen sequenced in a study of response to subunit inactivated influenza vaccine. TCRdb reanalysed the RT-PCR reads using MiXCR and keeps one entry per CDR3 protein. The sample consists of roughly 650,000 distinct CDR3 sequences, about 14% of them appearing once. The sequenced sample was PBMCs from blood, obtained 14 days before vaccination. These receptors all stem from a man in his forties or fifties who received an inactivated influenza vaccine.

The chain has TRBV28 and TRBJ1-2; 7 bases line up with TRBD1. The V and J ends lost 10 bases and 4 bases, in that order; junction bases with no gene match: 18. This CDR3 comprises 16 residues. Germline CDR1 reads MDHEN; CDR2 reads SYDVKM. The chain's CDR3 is CATTGESDRMIYGYTF. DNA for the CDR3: TGTGCCACCACAGGGGAGTCGGACAGGATGATCTATGGCTACACCTTC.

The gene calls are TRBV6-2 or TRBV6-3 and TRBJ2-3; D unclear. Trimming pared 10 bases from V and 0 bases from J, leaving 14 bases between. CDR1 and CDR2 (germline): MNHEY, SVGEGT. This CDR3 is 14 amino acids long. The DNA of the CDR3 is TGTGCCACCGGGCCTGCCACGAGCACAGATACGCAGTATTTT. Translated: CATGPATSTDTQYF.

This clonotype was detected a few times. CDR3 in amino acids: CSARGTSGGTSSYNEQFF. Written as DNA, the CDR3 is TGCAGTGCTAGAGGGACTAGCGGGGGGACAAGCTCCTACAATGAGCAGTTCTTC. V gene TRBV20-1 combines with J gene TRBJ2-1; 14 bases map to TRBD2. Germline CDR1 is DFQATT and CDR2 is SNEGSKA (reference sequence). The CDR3 covers 18 residues. V shed 1 base and J 0 bases; nucleotides not matched to a gene: 5.

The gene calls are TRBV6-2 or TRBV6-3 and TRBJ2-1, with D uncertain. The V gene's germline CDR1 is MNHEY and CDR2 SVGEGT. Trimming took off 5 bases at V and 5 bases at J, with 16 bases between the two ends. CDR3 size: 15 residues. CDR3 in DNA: TGTGCCAGCAGTGCCGGAAAAATAGGGAACAATGAGCAGTTCTTC. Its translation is CASSAGKIGNNEQFF.

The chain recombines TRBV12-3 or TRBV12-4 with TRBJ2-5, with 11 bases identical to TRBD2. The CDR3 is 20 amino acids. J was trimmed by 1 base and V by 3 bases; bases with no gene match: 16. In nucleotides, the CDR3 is TGTGCCAGCAGTTTGAATCTGATACTAGCGGGGGCCAAGTTCCAAGAGACCCAGTACTTC. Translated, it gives CASSLNLILAGAKFQETQYF.